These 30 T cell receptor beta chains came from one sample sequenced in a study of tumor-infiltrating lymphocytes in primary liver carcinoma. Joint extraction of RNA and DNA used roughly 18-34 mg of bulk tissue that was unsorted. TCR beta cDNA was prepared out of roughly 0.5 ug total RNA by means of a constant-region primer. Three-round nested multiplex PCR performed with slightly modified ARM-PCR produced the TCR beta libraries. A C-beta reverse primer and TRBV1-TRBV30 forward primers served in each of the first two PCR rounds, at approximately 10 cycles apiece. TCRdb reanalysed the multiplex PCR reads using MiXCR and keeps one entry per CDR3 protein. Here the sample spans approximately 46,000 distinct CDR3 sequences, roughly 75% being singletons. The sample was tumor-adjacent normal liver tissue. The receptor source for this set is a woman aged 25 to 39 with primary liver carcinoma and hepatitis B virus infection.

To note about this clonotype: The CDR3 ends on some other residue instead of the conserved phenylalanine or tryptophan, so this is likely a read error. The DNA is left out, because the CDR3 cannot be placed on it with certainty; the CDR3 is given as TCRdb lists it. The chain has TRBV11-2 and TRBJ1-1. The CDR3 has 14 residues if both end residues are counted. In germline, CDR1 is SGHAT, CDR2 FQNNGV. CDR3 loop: CASRYIGGRAEDFL.

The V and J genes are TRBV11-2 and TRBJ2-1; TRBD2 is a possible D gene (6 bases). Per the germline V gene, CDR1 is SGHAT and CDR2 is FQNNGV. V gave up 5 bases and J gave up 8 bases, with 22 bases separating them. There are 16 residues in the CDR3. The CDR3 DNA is TGTGCCAGCAGCCTAGGACGATCGGGGGATCTTTATGAGCAGTTCTTC. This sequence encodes CASSLGRSGDLYEQFF.

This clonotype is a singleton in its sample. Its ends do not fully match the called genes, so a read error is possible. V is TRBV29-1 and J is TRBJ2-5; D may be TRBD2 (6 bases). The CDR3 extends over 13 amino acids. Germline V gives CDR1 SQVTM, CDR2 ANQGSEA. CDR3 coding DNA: TGCACCGTTGAAATCGGGGGAGCAGATACCCAGTACTTC. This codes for CTVEIGGADTQYF.

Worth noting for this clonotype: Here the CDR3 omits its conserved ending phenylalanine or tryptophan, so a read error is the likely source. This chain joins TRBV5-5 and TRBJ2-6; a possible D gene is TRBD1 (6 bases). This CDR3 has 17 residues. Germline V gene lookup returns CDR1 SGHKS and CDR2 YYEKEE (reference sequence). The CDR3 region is CASSLLGAASGANLLTL. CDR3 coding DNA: TGTGCCAGCAGCTTACTGGGGGCCGCTTCTGGGGCCAACCTCCTGACTCTC.

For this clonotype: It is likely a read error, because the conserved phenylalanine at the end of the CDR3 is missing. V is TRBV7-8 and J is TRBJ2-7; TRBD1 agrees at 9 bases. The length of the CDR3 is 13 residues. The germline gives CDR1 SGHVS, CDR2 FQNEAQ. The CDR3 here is CASGQGRAYEQYL. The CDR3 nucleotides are TGTGCTAGTGGACAGGGGCGCGCCTACGAGCAGTACCTC.

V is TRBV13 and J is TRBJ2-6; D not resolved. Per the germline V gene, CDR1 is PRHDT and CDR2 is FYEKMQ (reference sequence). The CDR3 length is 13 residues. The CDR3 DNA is TGTGTCAACAGCTTAAAGGGGGCCAACGTCCTGACTTTC. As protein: CVNSLKGANVLTF. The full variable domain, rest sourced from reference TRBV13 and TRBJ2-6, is AAGVIQSPRHLIKEKRETATLKCYPIPRHDTVYWYQQGPGQDPQFLISFYEKMQSDKGSIPDRFSAQQFSDYHSELNMSSLELGDSALYFCVNSLKGANVLTFGAGSRLTVL.

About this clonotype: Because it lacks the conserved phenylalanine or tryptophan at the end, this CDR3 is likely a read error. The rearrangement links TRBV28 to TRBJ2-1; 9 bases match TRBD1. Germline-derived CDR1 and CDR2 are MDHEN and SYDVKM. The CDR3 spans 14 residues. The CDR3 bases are TGTACCAGCAGTTCGGCACAGGGGGCACGGGGGCAGTTCATC. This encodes CTSSSAQGARGQFI.

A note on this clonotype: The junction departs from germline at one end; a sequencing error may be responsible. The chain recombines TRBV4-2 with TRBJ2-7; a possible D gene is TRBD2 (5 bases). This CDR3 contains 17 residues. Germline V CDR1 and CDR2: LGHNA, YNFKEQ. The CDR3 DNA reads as TGTGCCGGCAGCACTGGGGAGTCAGCTGGAGATGTTTACGAGCAGTACTTC. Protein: CAGSTGESAGDVYEQYF.

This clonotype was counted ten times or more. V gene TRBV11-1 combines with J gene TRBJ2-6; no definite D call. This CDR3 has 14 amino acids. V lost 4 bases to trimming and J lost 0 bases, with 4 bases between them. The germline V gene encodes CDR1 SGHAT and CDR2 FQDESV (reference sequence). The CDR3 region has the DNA TGTGCCAGCAGCTGGAACTCTGGGGCCAACGTCCTGACTTTC. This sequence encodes CASSWNSGANVLTF.

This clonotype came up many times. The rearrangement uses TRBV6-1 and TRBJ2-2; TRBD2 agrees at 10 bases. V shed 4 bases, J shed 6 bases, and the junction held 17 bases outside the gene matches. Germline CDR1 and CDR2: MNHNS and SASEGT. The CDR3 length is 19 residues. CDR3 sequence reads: CASSGRARLAGVQAGELFF. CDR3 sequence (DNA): TGTGCCAGCAGTGGCAGGGCAAGGCTAGCGGGAGTTCAGGCCGGGGAGCTGTTTTTT.

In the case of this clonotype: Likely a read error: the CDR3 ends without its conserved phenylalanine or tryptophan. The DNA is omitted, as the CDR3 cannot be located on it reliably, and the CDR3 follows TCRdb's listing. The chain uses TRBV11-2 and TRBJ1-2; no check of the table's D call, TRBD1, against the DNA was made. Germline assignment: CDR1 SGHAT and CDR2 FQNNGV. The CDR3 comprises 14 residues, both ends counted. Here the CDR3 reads CVSSPGGTGYGYNL.

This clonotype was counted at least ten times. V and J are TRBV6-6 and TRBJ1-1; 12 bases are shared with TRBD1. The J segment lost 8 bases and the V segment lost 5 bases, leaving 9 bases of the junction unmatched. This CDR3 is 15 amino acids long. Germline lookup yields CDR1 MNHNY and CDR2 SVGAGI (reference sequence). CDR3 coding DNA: TGTGCCAGCAGTAATCCGGGACAGGGGGCGGCCGAAGCTTTCTTT. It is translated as CASSNPGQGAAEAFF.

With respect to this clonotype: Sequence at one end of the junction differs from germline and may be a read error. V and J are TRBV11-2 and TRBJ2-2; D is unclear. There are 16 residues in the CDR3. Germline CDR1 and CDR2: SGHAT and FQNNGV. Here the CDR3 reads CGSSPDPQLNTWELFF. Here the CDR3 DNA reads TGTGGTAGCAGCCCCGATCCCCAATTGAACACCTGGGAGCTGTTTTTT.

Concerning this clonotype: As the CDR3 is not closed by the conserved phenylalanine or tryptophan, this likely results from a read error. In DNA, the CDR3 is TGTGCCAGCAGCTTAGGGTCCTACAATGGGCAGTTCTTA. Protein sequence: CASSLGSYNGQFL. The V gene is TRBV11-2, the J gene TRBJ2-1; D gene ambiguous. Per germline, CDR1 SGHAT and CDR2 FQNNGV. This CDR3 is 13 amino acids long.

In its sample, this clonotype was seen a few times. CDR3 sequence: CASSPANGQYF. Written as DNA, the CDR3 is TGTGCCAGCAGCCCAGCCAATGGGCAGTACTTC. The chain couples TRBV11-2 to TRBJ2-7; D uncertain. The CDR3 spans 11 residues. The V gene lost 5 bases and the J gene lost 9 bases, with 11 bases spanning the gap. Germline V gene lookup returns CDR1 SGHAT and CDR2 FQNNGV.

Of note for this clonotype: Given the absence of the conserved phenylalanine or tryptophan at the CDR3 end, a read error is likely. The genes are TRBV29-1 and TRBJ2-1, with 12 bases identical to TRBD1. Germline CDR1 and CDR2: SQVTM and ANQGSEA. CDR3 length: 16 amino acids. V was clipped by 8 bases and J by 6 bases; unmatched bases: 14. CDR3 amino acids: CSPCEGGQGAGNEQFL. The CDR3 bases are TGCAGCCCCTGTGAGGGGGGACAGGGGGCCGGCAATGAGCAGTTCTTA.

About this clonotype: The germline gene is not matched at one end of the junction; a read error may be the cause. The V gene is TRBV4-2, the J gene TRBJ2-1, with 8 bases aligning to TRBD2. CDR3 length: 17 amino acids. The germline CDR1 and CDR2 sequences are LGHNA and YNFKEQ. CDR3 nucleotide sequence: TGTGCCAGCAGCCAAGGCCCCGTGCTAGCGGGTCAAAATGAGCGGTTCTTC. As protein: CASSQGPVLAGQNERFF.

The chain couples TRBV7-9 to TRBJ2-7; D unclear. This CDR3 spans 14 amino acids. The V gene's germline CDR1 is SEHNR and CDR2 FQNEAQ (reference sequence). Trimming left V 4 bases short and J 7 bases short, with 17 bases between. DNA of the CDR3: TGTGCCAGCAGCTCTGGGATTAGGCTAGGGGAGCAGTACTTC. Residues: CASSSGIRLGEQYF.

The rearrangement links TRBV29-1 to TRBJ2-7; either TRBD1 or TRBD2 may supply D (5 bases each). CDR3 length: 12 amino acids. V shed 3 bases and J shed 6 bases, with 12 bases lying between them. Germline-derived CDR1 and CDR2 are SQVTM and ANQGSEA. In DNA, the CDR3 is TGCAGCGTTGAGGAAGAGGGGCGCGAGCAGTACTTC. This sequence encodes CSVEEEGREQYF.

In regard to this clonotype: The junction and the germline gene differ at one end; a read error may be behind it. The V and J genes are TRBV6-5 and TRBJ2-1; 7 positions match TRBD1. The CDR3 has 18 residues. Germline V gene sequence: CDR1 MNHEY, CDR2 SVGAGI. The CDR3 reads CADGLGQAVAASYNEQFF. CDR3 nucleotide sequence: TGTGCCGACGGCCTTGGACAGGCGGTTGCCGCATCCTATAATGAGCAGTTCTTC.

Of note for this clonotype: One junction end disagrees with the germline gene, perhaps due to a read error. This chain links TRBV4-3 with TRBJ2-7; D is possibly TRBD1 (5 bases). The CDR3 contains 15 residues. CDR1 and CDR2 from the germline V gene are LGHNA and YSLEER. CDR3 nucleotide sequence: TGTGCCAGCAGCCAAGATTCTCCAGGGTCCTATGAGCAGTACTTC. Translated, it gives CASSQDSPGSYEQYF.

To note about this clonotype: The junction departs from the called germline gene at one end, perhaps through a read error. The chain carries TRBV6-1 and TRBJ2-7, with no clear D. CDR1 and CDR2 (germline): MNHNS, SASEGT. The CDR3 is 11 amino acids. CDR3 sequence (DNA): TGTCCCAGCAGTGACACCTACGAGCAGTACTTC. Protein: CPSSDTYEQYF.

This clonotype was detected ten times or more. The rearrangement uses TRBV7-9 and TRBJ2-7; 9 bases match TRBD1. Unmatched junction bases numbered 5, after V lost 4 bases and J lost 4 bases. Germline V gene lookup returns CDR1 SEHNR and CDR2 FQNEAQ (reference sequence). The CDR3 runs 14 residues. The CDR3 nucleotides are TGTGCCAGCAGCTCGACGACAGGGGGGTACGAGCAGTACTTC. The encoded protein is CASSSTTGGYEQYF. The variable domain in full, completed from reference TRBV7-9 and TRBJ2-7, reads DTGVSQNPRHKITKRGQNVTFRCDPISEHNRLYWYRQTLGQGPEFLTYFQNEAQLEKSRLLSDRFSAERPKGSFSTLEIQRTEQGDSAMYLCASSSTTGGYEQYFGPGTRLTVT.

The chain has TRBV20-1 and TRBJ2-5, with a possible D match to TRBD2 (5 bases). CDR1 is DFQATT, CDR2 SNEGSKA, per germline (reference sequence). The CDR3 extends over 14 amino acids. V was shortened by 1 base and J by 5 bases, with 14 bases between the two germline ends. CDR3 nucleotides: TGCAGTGCTAGAGGTGGTCCCGGGAAGGAGACCCAGTACTTC. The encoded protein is CSARGGPGKETQYF.

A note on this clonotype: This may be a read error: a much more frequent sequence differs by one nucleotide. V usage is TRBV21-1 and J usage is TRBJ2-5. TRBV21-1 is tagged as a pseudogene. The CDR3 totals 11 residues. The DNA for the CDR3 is TGTGCCAGCAGCGATGGAGAGACCCAGTACTTC. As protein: CASSDGETQYF.

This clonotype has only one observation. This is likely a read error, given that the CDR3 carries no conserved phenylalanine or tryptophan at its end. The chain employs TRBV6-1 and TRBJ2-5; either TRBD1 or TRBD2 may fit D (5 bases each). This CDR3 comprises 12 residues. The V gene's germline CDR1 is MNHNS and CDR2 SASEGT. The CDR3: CASSERGVTQYL. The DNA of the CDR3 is TGTGCTAGCAGTGAAAGAGGGGTGACCCAGTACCTC.

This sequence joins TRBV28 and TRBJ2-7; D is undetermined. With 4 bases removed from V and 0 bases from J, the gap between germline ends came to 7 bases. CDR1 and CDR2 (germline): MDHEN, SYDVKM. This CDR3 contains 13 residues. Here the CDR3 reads CASSSQFSYEQYF. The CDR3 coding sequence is TGTGCCAGCAGTTCACAGTTCTCCTACGAGCAGTACTTC.

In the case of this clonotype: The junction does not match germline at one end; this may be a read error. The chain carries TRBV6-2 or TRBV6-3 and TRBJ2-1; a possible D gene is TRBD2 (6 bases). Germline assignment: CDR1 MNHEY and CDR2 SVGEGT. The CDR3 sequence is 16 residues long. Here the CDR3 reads CASSPQLGGHYDEQFF. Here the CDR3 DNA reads TGTGCCAGCAGCCCCCAACTGGGAGGACACTACGATGAGCAGTTCTTC.

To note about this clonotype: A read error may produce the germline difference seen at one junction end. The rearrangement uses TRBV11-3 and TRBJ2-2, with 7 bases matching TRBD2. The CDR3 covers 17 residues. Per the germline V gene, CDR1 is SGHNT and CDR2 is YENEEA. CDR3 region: CASTQTHGRTQPGELFF. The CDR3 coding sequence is TGTGCCAGCACCCAGACCCACGGGAGGACTCAACCCGGGGAGCTATTTTTT.

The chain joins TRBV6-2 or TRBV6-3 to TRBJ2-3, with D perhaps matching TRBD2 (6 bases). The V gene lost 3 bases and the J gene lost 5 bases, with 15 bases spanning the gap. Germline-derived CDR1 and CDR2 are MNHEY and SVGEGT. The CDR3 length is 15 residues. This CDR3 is CASSYREPPVDTQYF. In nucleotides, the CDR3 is TGTGCCAGCAGTTATCGGGAGCCCCCGGTAGATACGCAGTATTTT.